Given below is one T cell receptor (beta chain) in context. Its target is unknown. This entry is derived from a study of radiation and T cells in renal cell carcinoma. In the study overall: Nephrectomy followed 15 Gy stereotactic body radiation by 4 weeks.

The data were produced by immunoSEQ multiplex PCR, yet TCRdb's version contains in-frame clones alone and is incomplete. The sample records 100,000 to 150,000 clones, roughly 91% being singletons. Overall study results and limits: Baseline intratumoral clonotype presence is unknown without pretreatment biopsies.

Time point here: blood 2 weeks post-SBRT. Treatment given: 15 Gy SBRT to primary tumor, nephrectomy 4 weeks later. The tumor was a clear cell renal cell carcinoma. There are 14 residues in the CDR3. In germline, CDR1 is MNHEY, CDR2 SMNVEV (reference sequence). V was pared by 4 bases and J by 0 bases, with 6 bases between. The TCR originated in a woman between 65 and 79 years old with renal cell carcinoma. The rearrangement joins TRBV27 to TRBJ2-2; D is unclear. The source material was blood, sampled from a patient whose treatment included radiotherapy and nephrectomy. CDR3 sequence (DNA): TGTGCCAGCAGTTACCTCACGAACACCGGGGAGCTGTTTTTT. Translated: CASSYLTNTGELFF.